The 28 T cell receptor beta chains below were found in one sample sequenced in a study of graft-versus-host responses after intestinal transplantation. Assay: immunoSEQ multiplex PCR; the TCRdb copy retains only in-frame clones and omits some. Here the sample spans roughly 97,000 clones, around 90% being singletons. Sequencing was performed on PBMCs, taken roughly 450 days after intestinal transplant. Receptors were obtained from a human patient who received an intestinal transplant, so some T cells may come from the graft donor.

The rearrangement links TRBV29-1 to TRBJ2-5, with D perhaps TRBD1 (5 bases). Matching the DNA end better, TRBJ2-7 makes the J call doubtful. The CDR3 is 11 residues long. Germline CDR1 reads SQVTM; CDR2 reads ANQGSEA. The CDR3 DNA sequence: TGCAGCGCCTTCGACAGCTACGAGCAGTACTTC. Protein sequence: CSAFDSYEQYF.

V and J are TRBV15 and TRBJ1-1; 7 bases line up with TRBD1. There are 16 residues in the CDR3. Trimming cost V 1 base and J 1 base; bases outside gene matches: 6. Germline CDR1 reads LNHNV; CDR2 reads YYDKDF (reference sequence). The CDR3 bases are TGTGCCACCAGCAGAGGATCACAGGGGACGAACACTGAAGCTTTCTTT. Encoded protein: CATSRGSQGTNTEAFF.

The chain uses TRBV7-9 and TRBJ2-1; no definite D call. In germline, CDR1 is SEHNR, CDR2 FQNEAQ (reference sequence). CDR3 length: 16 residues. Deletions cut 1 base from V and 8 bases from J, with 18 bases between. As DNA, the CDR3 is TGTGCCAGCAGCTTAGGCTCCTCAGTGTCTGGCGATGAGCAGTTCTTC. It is translated as CASSLGSSVSGDEQFF. The variable domain in full, completed from reference TRBV7-9 and TRBJ2-1, reads DTGVSQNPRHKITKRGQNVTFRCDPISEHNRLYWYRQTLGQGPEFLTYFQNEAQLEKSRLLSDRFSAERPKGSFSTLEIQRTEQGDSAMYLCASSLGSSVSGDEQFFGPGTRLTVL.

J is TRBJ1-2 and V is TRBV15, with D perhaps matching TRBD1 (5 bases). V shed 5 bases and J shed 4 bases, with 11 bases lying between them. The CDR3 is made up of 13 amino acids. The germline V gene has CDR1 LNHNV and CDR2 YYDKDF (reference sequence). The DNA for the CDR3 is TGTGCCACCAGCGACGGGGCACCCTATGGCTACACCTTC. Its protein product is CATSDGAPYGYTF.

The chain employs TRBV5-1 and TRBJ2-2, with 7 bases lining up with TRBD1. The CDR3 has 16 residues. V dropped 4 bases and J dropped 6; count of bases not matched to a gene: 12. Germline loops: CDR1 SGHRS, CDR2 YFSETQ. CDR3 coding DNA: TGCGCCAGCAGCGAAAGGGTCACAGGGGCAGCCGGGGAGCTGTTTTTT. Its protein product is CASSERVTGAAGELFF.

The chain is built from TRBV4-2 and TRBJ2-1, with D hard to call. V was clipped by 1 base and J by 0 bases, with 10 bases between them. Germline loops: CDR1 LGHNA, CDR2 YNFKEQ. The CDR3 loop spans 16 amino acids. CDR3 loop: CASSQGLVSSYNEQFF. CDR3 bases: TGTGCCAGCAGCCAAGGGCTGGTGAGCTCCTACAATGAGCAGTTCTTC.

This chain's CDR3 is CASSGLAGGTGELFF. In DNA, the CDR3 is TGTGCCAGCAGCGGACTAGCGGGGGGAACCGGGGAGCTGTTTTTT. The chain recombines TRBV9 with TRBJ2-2; 13 positions match TRBD2. This CDR3 has 15 amino acids. Per germline, CDR1 SGDLS and CDR2 YYNGEE. Trimming cost V 3 bases and J 5 bases; bases outside gene matches: 1.

The rearrangement links TRBV13 to TRBJ1-3; TRBD1 might be the D (6 bases). The CDR3 has 15 amino acids. Trimming removed 4 bases from V and 6 bases from J, with 16 bases in between. From germline, CDR1 is PRHDT and CDR2 FYEKMQ (reference sequence). CDR3 residues: CASSSRVGGPNTIYF. In DNA form, the CDR3 reads TGTGCCAGCAGCTCTCGTGTAGGGGGTCCAAACACCATATATTTT.

The rearrangement uses TRBV6-1 and TRBJ2-1, with 11 nucleotides matching TRBD2. Germline trimming cut 6 bases from V and 6 bases from J; bases unmatched to any gene: 7. CDR3 length: 15 residues. The V gene's germline CDR1 is MNHNS and CDR2 SASEGT. The CDR3 bases are TGTGCCAGCAGCCGAACTAGCGGGGGACTCAATGAGCAGTTCTTC. It specifies CASSRTSGGLNEQFF.

The sample holds one count of this clone. The gene calls are TRBV7-9 and TRBJ2-1; D is uncertain. Trimming shortened V by 2 bases and J by 10 bases, and 9 bases separated the two germline ends. This CDR3 spans 12 amino acids. Per germline, CDR1 SEHNR and CDR2 FQNEAQ (reference sequence). Written as DNA, the CDR3 is TGTGCCAGCAGCTTAAGCCGGCCCGAGCAGTTCTTC. This codes for CASSLSRPEQFF.

The rearrangement joins TRBV5-5 to TRBJ2-7, with D possibly TRBD1 on 5 matching bases. Trimming pared 0 bases from V and 0 bases from J, leaving 10 bases between. CDR1 is SGHKS, CDR2 YYEKEE, per germline (reference sequence). The CDR3 contains 15 residues. The DNA of the CDR3 is TGTGCCAGCAGCTTGGCAGACAGAGCCTCCTACGAGCAGTACTTC. Encoded protein: CASSLADRASYEQYF.

The chain recombines TRBV10-2 with TRBJ1-1; D gene unclear. This CDR3 contains 11 residues. The germline V gene has CDR1 WSHSY and CDR2 SAAADI. V was pared by 4 bases and J by 5 bases, with 5 bases between. The CDR3 reads CASSARTEAFF. CDR3 sequence (DNA): TGCGCCAGCAGTGCACGGACTGAAGCTTTCTTT.

The J gene is TRBJ2-5, the V gene TRBV11-2; 8 bases are a match to TRBD2. After removal of 5 bases from V and 4 bases from J, the junction contained 15 bases not matched to a gene. Germline V gene lookup returns CDR1 SGHAT and CDR2 FQNNGV. CDR3 size: 17 residues. The CDR3 nucleotides read TGTGCCAGCAGCCGCCTGTCGGGGGGGGGCGGAGGAGAGACCCAGTACTTC. Translating gives CASSRLSGGGGGETQYF. The full variable domain, in which reference TRBV11-2 and TRBJ2-5 provide the parts outside the CDR3, is EAGVAQSPRYKIIEKRQSVAFWCNPISGHATLYWYQQILGQGPKLLIQFQNNGVVDDSQLPKDRFSAERLKGVDSTLKIQPAKLEDSAVYLCASSRLSGGGGGETQYFGPGTRLLVL.

The gene calls are TRBV19 and TRBJ2-3; 10 bases line up with TRBD2. With 1 base clipped from V and 1 base from J, the junction kept 2 bases outside the gene matches. Germline loops: CDR1 LNHDA, CDR2 SQIVND (reference sequence). The CDR3 runs 16 residues. This CDR3 is CASSIGGLAGTDTQYF. The CDR3 nucleotides read TGTGCCAGTAGTATAGGCGGACTAGCGGGCACAGATACGCAGTATTTT.

Worth noting for this clone: A junction boundary mismatches the germline segment, possibly from a read error. The V and J genes are TRBV4-2 and TRBJ1-4; D gene unclear. The CDR3 contains 13 residues. Germline CDR1 LGHNA, CDR2 YNFKEQ. The CDR3 DNA follows: TGTGCCAGCAGCCAAGATGGGGAATCCGTTCTTTCTTTT. Translation gives CASSQDGESVLSF.

This chain uses TRBV6-5 with TRBJ1-1; a weak D match, TRBD1 (5 bases). The CDR3 has 13 amino acids. V was cut by 6 bases and J by 1 base, with 9 bases left in between. Germline V CDR1 and CDR2: MNHEY, SVGAGI. This CDR3 is CASRGLRNTEAFF. The CDR3 DNA follows: TGTGCCAGCAGGGGACTCCGGAACACTGAAGCTTTCTTT.

V is TRBV13 and J is TRBJ2-7, with no clear D. Germline V lookup: CDR1 PRHDT, CDR2 FYEKMQ (reference sequence). Trimming stripped 5 bases from V and 2 bases from J, with 7 bases between. This CDR3 is built from 12 residues. DNA of the CDR3: TGTGCCAGCAGCCCAACCCCCTACGAGCAGTACTTC. This codes for CASSPTPYEQYF.

The rearrangement links TRBV6-5 to TRBJ2-7; D uncertain. In germline, CDR1 is MNHEY, CDR2 SVGAGI. Trimming took 4 bases from V and 3 from J, leaving 10 bases between them. The CDR3 is made up of 13 amino acids. As DNA, the CDR3 is TGTGCCAGCAGTTGGACGGCCGACTACGAGCAGTACTTC. It encodes CASSWTADYEQYF.

This rearrangement joins TRBV7-9 to TRBJ1-1; TRBD1 aligns across 8 bases. Germline V gives CDR1 SEHNR, CDR2 FQNEAQ (reference sequence). Trimming took 5 bases from V and 6 from J; bases not matched to a gene: 5. This CDR3 region has 13 residues. The CDR3: CASSLTGEAEAFF. The CDR3 nucleotides read TGTGCCAGCAGCCTGACAGGGGAGGCTGAAGCTTTCTTT.

This rearrangement joins TRBV5-1 to TRBJ1-1; TRBD1 aligns across 9 bases. Germline CDR1 SGHRS, CDR2 YFSETQ. CDR3 length equals 14 residues. V gave up 3 bases and J gave up 3 bases; unmatched junction bases: 3. Written as DNA, the CDR3 is TGCGCCAGCAGCTGGTACAGGGGGCACACTGAAGCTTTCTTT. It specifies CASSWYRGHTEAFF.

This sequence joins TRBV7-9 and TRBJ2-1; possible D gene TRBD2, 5 bases. Trimming left V 0 bases short and J 3 bases short, with 9 bases between. Germline CDR1 SEHNR, CDR2 FQNEAQ (reference sequence). The CDR3 sequence is 15 residues long. Here the CDR3 DNA reads TGTGCCAGCAGCTTAGCGCGGGCCGGCTACAATGAGCAGTTCTTC. Protein sequence: CASSLARAGYNEQFF.

On this clone: Other DNA variants within this sample encode the same CDR3. V is TRBV15 and J is TRBJ1-1; weak D call: TRBD1 (6 bases). Germline lookup yields CDR1 LNHNV and CDR2 YYDKDF (reference sequence). Trimming removed 4 bases from V and 1 base from J, with 10 bases in between. The CDR3 covers 14 residues. CDR3 amino acids: CATSTGQTNTEAFF. DNA for the CDR3: TGTGCCACCAGCACTGGACAGACGAACACTGAAGCTTTCTTT.

The rearrangement uses TRBV11-3 and TRBJ1-1; tentative D call: TRBD1 (5 bases). The CDR3 spans 12 residues. Trimming cost V 5 bases and J 3 bases, with 7 bases left between them. The germline V gene encodes CDR1 SGHNT and CDR2 YENEEA. The CDR3 region is CASSRRDTEAFF. In DNA, the CDR3 is TGTGCCAGCAGCCGCAGGGACACTGAAGCTTTCTTT.

The chain uses TRBV6-4 and TRBJ1-2, with a weak D call TRBD1 (5 bases). Germline V gene sequence: CDR1 MRHNA, CDR2 SNTAGT. This CDR3 has 15 residues. V was cut by 2 bases and J by 4 bases, with 14 bases left in between. The CDR3 loop is CASSDGDGGGYGYTF. CDR3 nucleotide sequence: TGTGCCAGCAGTGACGGGGACGGCGGAGGCTATGGCTACACCTTC.

This clone was observed a few times. This chain uses TRBV10-1 with TRBJ1-5; no reliable D call. Trimming pared 7 bases from V and 0 bases from J, leaving 16 bases between. The CDR3 contains 16 residues. Looked up from germline, CDR1 is WNHNN and CDR2 is SYGVQD (reference sequence). The CDR3 loop is CASNNGRTDSNQPQHF. CDR3 in DNA: TGCGCCAGCAATAATGGCCGGACGGATAGCAATCAGCCCCAGCATTTT.

The chain couples TRBV29-1 to TRBJ1-2; D is uncertain. V dropped 7 bases and J dropped 2 bases, with 11 bases sitting between them. This CDR3 spans 12 amino acids. Per the germline V gene, CDR1 is SQVTM and CDR2 is ANQGSEA. The CDR3 nucleotides read TGCAGCGCCCCGGTCCCGAACTATGGCTACACCTTC. Encoded protein: CSAPVPNYGYTF.

This chain joins TRBV10-2 and TRBJ1-2; D unresolved. Per germline, CDR1 WSHSY and CDR2 SAAADI. Deletions cut 4 bases from V and 5 bases from J, with 20 bases between. The CDR3 runs to 16 residues. The CDR3 loop reads CASSVWSPLIGYGYTF. CDR3 nucleotides: TGCGCCAGCAGTGTTTGGTCCCCTCTTATCGGGTATGGCTACACCTTC.

The rearrangement uses TRBV19 and TRBJ1-1; TRBD1 matches at 7 bases. Trimming at V came to 5 bases and at J to 5 bases, leaving 14 bases not matched to a gene. Germline CDR1 reads LNHDA; CDR2 reads SQIVND (reference sequence). The CDR3 has 16 amino acids. DNA of the CDR3: TGTGCCAGTAGTTCGGGAAGACAGGGAGTAGGGACTGAAGCTTTCTTT. It is translated as CASSSGRQGVGTEAFF.